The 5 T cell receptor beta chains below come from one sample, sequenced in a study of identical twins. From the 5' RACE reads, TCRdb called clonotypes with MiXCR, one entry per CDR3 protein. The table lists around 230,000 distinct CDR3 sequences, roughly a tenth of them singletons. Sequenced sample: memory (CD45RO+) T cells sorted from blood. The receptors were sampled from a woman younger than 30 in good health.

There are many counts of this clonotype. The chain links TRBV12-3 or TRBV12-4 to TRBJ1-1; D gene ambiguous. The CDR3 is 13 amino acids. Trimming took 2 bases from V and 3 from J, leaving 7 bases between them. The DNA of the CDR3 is TGTGCCAGCAGTTTAATTACGGACACTGAAGCTTTCTTT. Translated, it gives CASSLITDTEAFF.

CDR3 region: CASSPTLTGEQYF. The CDR3 DNA reads as TGTGCCAGCAGCCCCACCCTTACAGGGGAGCAGTACTTC. The rearrangement links TRBV27 to TRBJ2-7, with a weak D call TRBD1 (6 bases). The germline V and J ends were trimmed by 6 bases and 7 bases, with 16 bases remaining between them. Germline loops: CDR1 MNHEY, CDR2 SMNVEV (reference sequence). This CDR3 region has 13 residues.

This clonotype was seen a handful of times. The CDR3 protein is CASSKGASNQPQHF. CDR3 DNA: TGTGCCAGTAGTAAGGGGGCGAGCAATCAGCCCCAGCATTTT. This sequence joins TRBV19 and TRBJ1-5; 7 bases agree with TRBD1. Germline CDR1 is LNHDA and CDR2 is SQIVND (reference sequence). Losses at the gene ends were 4 bases for V and 1 base for J; bases not matched to a gene: 1. The CDR3 contains 14 residues.

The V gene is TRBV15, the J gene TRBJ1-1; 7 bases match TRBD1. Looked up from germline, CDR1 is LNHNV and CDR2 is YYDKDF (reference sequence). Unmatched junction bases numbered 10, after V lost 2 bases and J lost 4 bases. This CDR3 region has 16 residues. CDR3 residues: CATSRYLTGEGTEAFF. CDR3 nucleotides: TGTGCCACCAGCAGATACTTAACAGGGGAGGGCACTGAAGCTTTCTTT.

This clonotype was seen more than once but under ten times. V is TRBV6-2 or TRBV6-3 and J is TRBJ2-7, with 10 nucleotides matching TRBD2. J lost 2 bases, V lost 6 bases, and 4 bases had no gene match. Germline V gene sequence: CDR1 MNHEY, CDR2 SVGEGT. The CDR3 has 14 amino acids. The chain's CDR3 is CASSLAGETYEQYF. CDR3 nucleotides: TGTGCCAGCAGCCTAGCGGGAGAAACCTACGAGCAGTACTTC.